This T cell receptor beta chain was sequenced in a study of beta chain features in type 1 diabetes. Study-level results: No resolution was reached here on whether HLA type influences TCRB rearrangement. cDNA-based reads could over-represent cells with high TCR expression. There was a moderate but significant shortening of TCRB CDR3s in all four CD4+ subsets of Type 1 diabetes patients.

Sorted cells reached over 95% purity in every population. Germline-derived CDR1 and CDR2 are SGHTA and FQGNSA. V was pared by 6 bases and J by 3 bases, with 3 bases of the junction left unmatched. The CDR3 length is 14 residues. On this clone: Its antigen is not identified.

All of the isolated RNA was reverse transcribed, so expressed TCRB transcripts were sequenced. The repertoire was sequenced with immunoSEQ multiplex PCR; TCRdb's copy has only in-frame clones and lacks some. The sample holds around 300,000 clones; about 10% are singletons and the top ten take more than 0.015%. What was sequenced was naive CD4+ T cells from blood. The clonotype was recovered from a woman aged 25 to 39 in good health. The chain links TRBV7-2 to TRBJ2-7; 12 bases are a match to TRBD2. The CDR3 here is CASRPGLAGYEQYF. CDR3 DNA sequence: TGTGCCAGCAGGCCGGGACTAGCGGGCTACGAGCAGTACTTC.